These 9 T cell receptor beta chains share one sample of origin, sequenced in a study of graft-versus-host responses after intestinal transplantation. These TCRs are of unknown antigen specificity. Repertoires were generated with immunoSEQ multiplex PCR, while TCRdb's copy carries only in-frame clones and drops some. This table holds tens of thousands of clones, 85% to 95% found once. This specimen was unstimulated CD8+ T cells sorted from spleen or lymph node cells, taken before intestinal transplant. Source of these receptors: a human donor who received an intestinal transplant.

The chain carries TRBV13 and TRBJ2-7; TRBD1 aligns across 7 bases. Germline V gene lookup returns CDR1 PRHDT and CDR2 FYEKMQ (reference sequence). V shed 3 bases and J 3 bases; nucleotides not matched to a gene: 14. The CDR3 runs 17 residues. The CDR3, as DNA: TGTGCCAGCAGCTTTACCCAGGGGGTGAGACCCAACTACGAGCAGTACTTC. This encodes CASSFTQGVRPNYEQYF.

This clone occurred a few times. The rearrangement links TRBV28 to TRBJ2-7; the D gene is possibly TRBD2 (6 bases). The CDR3 extends over 15 amino acids. With 7 bases removed from V and 3 bases from J, the gap between germline ends came to 19 bases. Germline CDR1 and CDR2: MDHEN and SYDVKM. CDR3: CASNPGRDNYYEQYF. DNA for the CDR3: TGTGCCAGCAATCCCGGGAGAGACAACTACTACGAGCAGTACTTC.

This clone was observed a few times. The gene calls are TRBV10-3 and TRBJ1-1; possibly TRBD1 for D (6 bases). CDR1 is ENHRY, CDR2 SYGVKD, per germline. The length of the CDR3 is 15 residues. V shed 4 bases and J shed 6 bases, with 18 bases lying between them. This CDR3 reads CAISASMQGKPEAFF. For the CDR3, the DNA is TGTGCCATCAGTGCCTCTATGCAGGGGAAGCCTGAAGCTTTCTTT.

V is TRBV7-8 and J is TRBJ2-1; 8 bases align to TRBD1. Germline-derived CDR1 and CDR2 are SGHVS and FQNEAQ. This CDR3 is 18 amino acids long. V lost 8 bases and J lost 4; bases outside the gene matches: 19. In nucleotides, the CDR3 is TGTGCCAGCGGCCAGGGTGTATCTCGTACAGGGGGTTACAATGAGCAGTTCTTC. Encoded protein: CASGQGVSRTGGYNEQFF.

The chain links TRBV4-1 to TRBJ2-7; D is possibly TRBD2 (5 bases). The CDR3 is 15 residues long. Germline V gives CDR1 MGHRA, CDR2 YSYEKL. Between the trimmed V and J ends, which lost 4 bases and 2 bases, there was a span of 15 bases. CDR3 coding DNA: TGCGCCAGCAGCCTCGCCCCGGGATCTACCTACGAGCAGTACTTC. Its translation is CASSLAPGSTYEQYF.

This chain links TRBV19 with TRBJ1-1; no clear D. The germline CDR1 and CDR2 sequences are LNHDA and SQIVND (reference sequence). The CDR3 has 15 residues. Trimming left V 0 bases short and J 0 bases short, with 8 bases between. The chain's CDR3 is CASSIESFMNTEAFF. The CDR3 nucleotides are TGTGCCAGTAGTATAGAGAGTTTTATGAACACTGAAGCTTTCTTT.

The rearrangement joins TRBV6-1 to TRBJ1-6; D not resolved. The germline V gene has CDR1 MNHNS and CDR2 SASEGT. The CDR3 contains 15 residues. The germline V and J ends were trimmed by 0 bases and 7 bases, with 10 bases remaining between them. CDR3 sequence reads: CASSEALAVNSPLHF. The DNA for the CDR3 is TGTGCCAGCAGTGAAGCATTGGCAGTCAATTCACCCCTCCACTTT.

The chain couples TRBV7-9 to TRBJ2-1; D ambiguous. The CDR3 contains 12 residues. V was cut by 3 bases and J by 9 bases, with 9 bases left in between. The germline CDR1 and CDR2 sequences are SEHNR and FQNEAQ (reference sequence). Here the CDR3 DNA reads TGTGCCAGCAGCTTCCTTGGCGGTGAGCAGTTCTTC. Protein product: CASSFLGGEQFF.

As to this clone: One end of the junction is discordant with germline, which a read error may explain. The chain carries TRBV29-1 and TRBJ2-3; a weak D match, TRBD2 (5 bases). Per germline, CDR1 SQVTM and CDR2 ANQGSEA. The CDR3 has 15 amino acids. CDR3 sequence reads: CSVEDEAASTDTQYF. CDR3 nucleotide sequence: TGCAGCGTCGAAGATGAAGCGGCTAGCACAGATACGCAGTATTTT.